These 21 T cell receptor beta chains share one sample of origin, sequenced in a study of response to subunit inactivated influenza vaccine. TCRdb independently ran MiXCR on the RT-PCR reads; one entry per CDR3 protein. The data hold 500,000 to 700,000 distinct CDR3 sequences, with around 25% observed a single time. These data were also reused for a study on T cells expressing NK-cell markers. From that paper: 5'RACE template switching built TCR beta cDNA with unique molecular identifiers.

Specimen: CD4+ T cells sorted from PBMCs, collected about 11 days after vaccination. The receptors shown here come from a man aged 45-60 years who received an inactivated influenza vaccine.

This clonotype has ten or more counts. The V and J genes are TRBV5-1 and TRBJ2-5; no reliable D call. The CDR3 spans 14 residues. CDR1 is SGHRS, CDR2 YFSETQ, per germline. With 0 bases removed from V and 1 base from J, the gap between germline ends came to 7 bases. The CDR3 loop reads CASSLVGTQETQYF. DNA for the CDR3: TGCGCCAGCAGCTTGGTCGGCACCCAAGAGACCCAGTACTTC.

This clonotype was seen a handful of times. This chain links TRBV9 with TRBJ2-5; D might be TRBD1 (5 bases). This CDR3 is built from 16 residues. V lost 0 bases and J 4 bases, leaving 16 bases between the germline ends. Germline V lookup: CDR1 SGDLS, CDR2 YYNGEE. DNA of the CDR3: TGTGCCAGCAGCGTAGAGGGGCTAGTCGATGGAGAGACCCAGTACTTC. It specifies CASSVEGLVDGETQYF.

The J gene is TRBJ2-1, the V gene TRBV20-1; 7 bases are shared with TRBD2. This CDR3 spans 17 amino acids. Germline V gives CDR1 DFQATT, CDR2 SNEGSKA (reference sequence). The V and J ends lost 0 bases and 0 bases, in that order; junction bases with no gene match: 8. CDR3 loop: CSARDAGGSRSYNEQFF. CDR3 in DNA: TGCAGTGCTAGAGACGCCGGCGGGAGTCGCTCCTACAATGAGCAGTTCTTC.

The V gene is TRBV7-9, the J gene TRBJ2-1; D is ambiguous. The germline CDR1 and CDR2 sequences are SEHNR and FQNEAQ (reference sequence). Trimming left V 1 base short and J 0 bases short, with 7 bases between. CDR3 length equals 15 residues. CDR3 loop: CASSLDEFSYNEQFF. CDR3 DNA sequence: TGTGCCAGCAGCTTAGACGAATTCTCCTACAATGAGCAGTTCTTC.

This clonotype was seen many times. V and J are TRBV10-3 and TRBJ1-5, with D tentatively TRBD1 (5 bases). The CDR3 covers 15 residues. Looked up from germline, CDR1 is ENHRY and CDR2 is SYGVKD. Trimming left V 5 bases short and J 2 bases short, with 13 bases between. DNA for the CDR3: TGTGCCATCAGTTCTCAGGGAACGGGCAATCAGCCCCAGCATTTT. This translates into CAISSQGTGNQPQHF.

This chain uses TRBV5-1 with TRBJ2-3, with TRBD1 matching over 11 bases. The CDR3 contains 15 residues. Germline trimming cut 4 bases from V and 8 bases from J; bases unmatched to any gene: 9. Germline loops: CDR1 SGHRS, CDR2 YFSETQ. The CDR3 DNA reads TGCGCCAGCAGCCAGGACAGGGGGCATTTGGTTACGCAGTATTTT. Its protein product is CASSQDRGHLVTQYF.

Many counts were recorded for this clonotype. V usage is TRBV5-1 and J usage is TRBJ2-7; D gene ambiguous. The CDR3 contains 12 residues. Trimming shortened V by 3 bases and J by 7 bases, and 11 bases separated the two germline ends. CDR1 SGHRS and CDR2 YFSETQ come from the germline V gene. The CDR3 protein is CASSYLMGEQYF. CDR3 bases: TGCGCCAGCAGCTACTTGATGGGGGAGCAGTACTTC.

The sample holds many counts of this clonotype. In DNA form, the CDR3 reads TGTGCCAGCAGCCAAGATAGAGGCAACACCGGGGAGCTGTTTTTT. Amino acids: CASSQDRGNTGELFF. V is TRBV4-2 and J is TRBJ2-2, with D hard to call. There are 15 residues in the CDR3. CDR1 is LGHNA and CDR2 is YNFKEQ in the germline V gene. The germline V and J ends were trimmed by 0 bases and 2 bases, with 7 bases remaining between them.

The gene calls are TRBV18 and TRBJ2-1, with D uncertain. Germline V gene sequence: CDR1 KGHSH, CDR2 LQKENI. The germline V and J ends were trimmed by 0 bases and 6 bases, with 18 bases remaining between them. This CDR3 spans 17 amino acids. DNA of the CDR3: TGTGCCAGCTCACCACCAAACCCGGGCCTCACCCCCAATGAGCAGTTCTTC. It yields the protein CASSPPNPGLTPNEQFF.

This clonotype was detected a few times. The gene calls are TRBV2 and TRBJ2-5; 7 nucleotides agree with TRBD1. Germline CDR1 and CDR2: SNHLY and FYNNEI. This CDR3 comprises 14 residues. V shed 7 bases, J shed 0 bases, and the junction held 5 bases outside the gene matches. The CDR3 here is CASNRDSYQETQYF. In DNA form, the CDR3 reads TGTGCCAGCAATCGGGACAGCTACCAAGAGACCCAGTACTTC.

The chain carries TRBV25-1 and TRBJ2-1; TRBD2 aligns across 11 bases. The trim removed 6 bases at V and 0 bases at J, leaving 25 bases unmatched. The CDR3 consists of 23 residues. In germline, CDR1 is MGHDK, CDR2 SYGVNS. The CDR3: CASSPDKHRGSSGGRTSYNEQFF. The CDR3 DNA sequence: TGTGCCAGCAGCCCGGACAAACACAGGGGTTCTAGCGGGGGGCGTACCTCCTACAATGAGCAGTTCTTC. The variable domain in full, with the rest retrieved from reference TRBV25-1 and TRBJ2-1, is EADIYQTPRYLVIGTGKKITLECSQTMGHDKMYWYQQDPGMELHLIHYSYGVNSTEKGDLSSESTVSRIRTEHFPLTLESARPSHTSQYLCASSPDKHRGSSGGRTSYNEQFFGPGTRLTVL.

This clonotype was counted a few times. The genes are TRBV11-2 and TRBJ1-2, with 9 bases fitting TRBD1. CDR1 is SGHAT, CDR2 FQNNGV, per germline. The V and J ends lost 3 bases and 7 bases, in that order; junction bases with no gene match: 3. CDR3 length: 13 amino acids. CDR3 bases: TGTGCCAGCAGCTTTGGGGACAGGGCTGGCTACACCTTC. This codes for CASSFGDRAGYTF.

The rearrangement joins TRBV11-2 to TRBJ2-7, with 9 positions matching TRBD2. Germline V gene lookup returns CDR1 SGHAT and CDR2 FQNNGV. This CDR3 has 16 residues. The junction had 11 bases not matched to a gene; V was cut back by 4 bases and J by 4 bases. The CDR3 coding sequence is TGTGCCAGCAGCTCCTTTCTCGAGCGGGAGGTATACGAGCAGTACTTC. Translated, it gives CASSSFLEREVYEQYF.

The chain has TRBV29-1 and TRBJ1-5; 11 bases agree with TRBD1. The CDR3 covers 16 residues. Trimming took 6 bases from V and 2 from J; bases not matched to a gene: 9. Germline loops: CDR1 SQVTM, CDR2 ANQGSEA. CDR3 loop: CSVGGGQGVGNQPQHF. In DNA form, the CDR3 reads TGCAGCGTGGGAGGGGGACAGGGGGTTGGCAATCAGCCCCAGCATTTT. Combining the CDR3 with reference TRBV29-1 and TRBJ1-5 gives the whole variable domain SAVISQKPSRDICQRGTSLTIQCQVDSQVTMMFWYRQQPGQSLTLIATANQGSEATYESGFVIDKFPISRPNLTFSTLTVSNMSPEDSSIYLCSVGGGQGVGNQPQHFGDGTRLSIL.

This clonotype has just a few counts. The chain links TRBV15 to TRBJ1-2; no clear D. CDR3 size: 12 residues. Germline V lookup: CDR1 LNHNV, CDR2 YYDKDF (reference sequence). With 4 bases removed from V and 5 bases from J, the gap between germline ends came to 8 bases. Here the CDR3 DNA reads TGTGCCACCAGCAAAGACGGATATGGCTACACCTTC. Protein: CATSKDGYGYTF.

This clonotype showed up just once. Here the CDR3 reads CSVDPQGTSSTDTQYF. CDR3 coding DNA: TGCAGCGTTGATCCACAGGGGACCTCTAGCACAGATACGCAGTATTTT. The chain joins TRBV29-1 to TRBJ2-3; 7 bases are a match to TRBD1. J was trimmed by 0 bases and V by 3 bases; bases with no gene match: 9. Looked up from germline, CDR1 is SQVTM and CDR2 is ANQGSEA. The CDR3 length is 16 residues.

This clonotype was seen at least ten times. This chain joins TRBV5-1 and TRBJ2-1, with D hard to call. Looked up from germline, CDR1 is SGHRS and CDR2 is YFSETQ. Trimming shortened V by 0 bases and J by 0 bases, and 7 bases separated the two germline ends. This CDR3 spans 15 amino acids. Here the CDR3 DNA reads TGCGCCAGCAGCTTGGTCAGTAGCTCCTACAATGAGCAGTTCTTC. Amino acid sequence: CASSLVSSSYNEQFF.

This clonotype appeared a few times. CDR3 sequence reads: CAISESRGTIKETQYF. The CDR3 DNA reads TGTGCCATCAGTGAGTCACGCGGGACAATCAAAGAGACCCAGTACTTC. The chain recombines TRBV10-3 with TRBJ2-5; either TRBD1 or TRBD2 may supply D (6 bases each). CDR1 and CDR2 from the germline V gene are ENHRY and SYGVKD. CDR3 length: 16 amino acids. Trimming shortened V by 0 bases and J by 3 bases, and 14 bases separated the two germline ends.

A few counts support this clonotype. This rearrangement joins TRBV7-2 to TRBJ1-4; D is perhaps TRBD1 (5 bases). The CDR3 is 15 amino acids. Germline CDR1 reads SGHTA; CDR2 reads FQGNSA. V lost 5 bases and J 8 bases, leaving 18 bases between the germline ends. The chain's CDR3 is CASSPGRGGKEKLFF. The CDR3 DNA sequence: TGTGCCAGCAGCCCCGGACGCGGGGGTAAAGAAAAACTGTTTTTT.

In its sample, this clonotype was seen a few times. V and J are TRBV5-1 and TRBJ2-3; D perhaps matches TRBD2 (6 bases). With 4 bases removed from V and 0 bases from J, the gap between germline ends came to 12 bases. CDR3 length equals 15 residues. CDR1 and CDR2 (germline): SGHRS, YFSETQ. The DNA of the CDR3 is TGCGCCAGCAGCGCACAGCGGGCGAGCACAGATACGCAGTATTTT. Its translation is CASSAQRASTDTQYF.

There are many counts of this clonotype. The chain uses TRBV11-2 and TRBJ2-4, with D possibly matching TRBD2 (6 bases). Germline CDR1 and CDR2: SGHAT and FQNNGV. The ends were cut back, 0 bases at V and 5 bases at J, with 11 bases in the middle. This CDR3 region has 15 residues. The CDR3 region has the DNA TGTGCCAGCAGCTTAGACCCCGGGACTCAAAACATTCAGTACTTC. It translates to CASSLDPGTQNIQYF. Supplemented by reference TRBV11-2 and TRBJ2-4, the full variable domain reads EAGVAQSPRYKIIEKRQSVAFWCNPISGHATLYWYQQILGQGPKLLIQFQNNGVVDDSQLPKDRFSAERLKGVDSTLKIQPAKLEDSAVYLCASSLDPGTQNIQYFGAGTRLSVL.